What follows describes a single T cell receptor beta chain. This record belongs to a study of cytotoxic CD8 clonotypes in ibrutinib-treated CLL. Repertoires were generated with immunoSEQ multiplex PCR, while TCRdb's copy carries only in-frame clones and drops some. The table records 200,000 to 250,000 clones, approximately 79% of them present only once. The TCR was taken from a human donor with chronic lymphocytic leukemia. The sequencing used PBMCs, collected after 12 months of ibrutinib treatment.

CDR3 region: CASTPSLGSYREQYF. CDR3 coding DNA: TGCGCCAGCACCCCCTCCCTCGGGTCCTACAGAGAGCAGTACTTC. The chain couples TRBV5-1 to TRBJ2-7, with D unclear. CDR3 length equals 15 residues. The germline gives CDR1 SGHRS, CDR2 YFSETQ. V was clipped by 6 bases and J by 7 bases, with 23 bases between them. The complete variable domain, with remaining parts taken from reference TRBV5-1 and TRBJ2-7, reads KAGVTQTPRYLIKTRGQQVTLSCSPISGHRSVSWYQQTPGQGLQFLFEYFSETQRNKGNFPGRFSGRQFSNSRSEMNVSTLELGDSALYLCASTPSLGSYREQYFGPGTRLTVT.